One and the same sample provided the 7 T cell receptor beta chains below, sequenced in a study of neoadjuvant anti-PD-1 for oral cavity cancer. This table comes from immunoSEQ multiplex PCR, and its TCRdb copy is limited to in-frame clones, with some not included. This table has around 68,000 clones, about nine tenths appearing once. The time point here: after neoadjuvant nivolumab, at surgical resection. The sequences come from PBMCs, collected after nivolumab (anti-PD-1) treatment. The receptors stem from a person between 35 and 79 years old with oral cavity squamous cell carcinoma.

The V call is TRBV4-1, the J call TRBJ2-7; D uncertain. The germline CDR1 and CDR2 sequences are MGHRA and YSYEKL. Deletions cut 4 bases from V and 0 bases from J, with 13 bases between. The CDR3 covers 15 residues. CDR3 in DNA: TGCGCCAGCAGCCCGCGCCTACAGAGCTCCTACGAGCAGTACTTC. This encodes CASSPRLQSSYEQYF.

This clone was seen only once. The rearrangement links TRBV5-4 to TRBJ2-3, with TRBD2 matching over 7 bases. V shed 4 bases and J 6 bases; nucleotides not matched to a gene: 11. The germline gives CDR1 SGHNT, CDR2 YYREEE (reference sequence). The CDR3 covers 15 residues. As DNA, the CDR3 is TGTGCCAGCAGCCGGAGGGAGGGCCATCGGGATACGCAGTATTTT. It yields the protein CASSRREGHRDTQYF.

This clone was found once. The chain combines TRBV10-2 with TRBJ2-2; a possible D gene is TRBD1 (6 bases). The CDR3 has 14 amino acids. The germline V gene has CDR1 WSHSY and CDR2 SAAADI. Trimming shortened V by 7 bases and J by 2 bases, and 11 bases separated the two germline ends. The CDR3 sequence is CASKRDTNTGELFF. DNA for the CDR3: TGCGCCAGCAAGAGGGACACCAACACCGGGGAGCTGTTTTTT.

The chain is built from TRBV10-3 and TRBJ1-5; TRBD1 is a possible D gene (6 bases). Between the trimmed V and J ends, which lost 0 bases and 5 bases, there was a span of 14 bases. The CDR3 spans 16 residues. Per germline, CDR1 ENHRY and CDR2 SYGVKD. In DNA, the CDR3 is TGTGCCATCAGTGAGTCGACAGGAAAGGTGGATCAGCCCCAGCATTTT. As protein: CAISESTGKVDQPQHF.

V and J are TRBV7-9 and TRBJ2-3; D gene unclear. Germline CDR1 reads SEHNR; CDR2 reads FQNEAQ (reference sequence). V was trimmed by 3 bases and J by 3 bases, leaving 4 bases between them. The CDR3 covers 12 residues. For the CDR3, the DNA is TGTGCCAGCAGCTTTGGAACAGATACGCAGTATTTT. This sequence encodes CASSFGTDTQYF.

The V gene is TRBV11-3, the J gene TRBJ2-1; 8 bases are a match to TRBD1. The length of the CDR3 is 18 residues. The germline V gene encodes CDR1 SGHNT and CDR2 YENEEA. V lost 1 base to trimming and J lost 3 bases; unmatched junction nucleotides: 11. CDR3 residues: CASSLGGSGTGGYNEQFF. The CDR3 DNA follows: TGTGCCAGCAGCTTAGGGGGGTCGGGGACAGGCGGCTACAATGAGCAGTTCTTC.

The genes are TRBV4-1 and TRBJ2-1; 9 bases are a match to TRBD2. Germline assignment: CDR1 MGHRA and CDR2 YSYEKL. V was pared by 4 bases and J by 4 bases, with 8 bases of the junction left unmatched. There are 16 residues in the CDR3. CDR3 loop: CASSRATSGHYNEQFF. For the CDR3, the DNA is TGCGCCAGCAGCCGAGCGACTAGCGGACATTACAATGAGCAGTTCTTC.